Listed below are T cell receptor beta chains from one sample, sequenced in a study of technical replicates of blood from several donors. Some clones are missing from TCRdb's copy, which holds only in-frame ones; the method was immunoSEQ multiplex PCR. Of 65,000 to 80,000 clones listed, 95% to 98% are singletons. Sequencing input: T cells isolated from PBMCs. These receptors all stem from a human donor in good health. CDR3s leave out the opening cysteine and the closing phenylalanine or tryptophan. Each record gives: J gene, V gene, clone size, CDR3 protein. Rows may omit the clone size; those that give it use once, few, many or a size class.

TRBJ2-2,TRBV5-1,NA,ASSDRGGDTGELF
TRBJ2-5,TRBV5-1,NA,ASSLGYYPTALQETQY
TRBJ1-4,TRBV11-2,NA,ASSLGQQATNEKLF
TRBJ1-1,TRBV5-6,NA,ASSETGGTEAF
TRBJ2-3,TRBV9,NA,ASSVGDVAGPFTDTQY
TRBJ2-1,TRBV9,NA,ASSPRNGGGLNEQF
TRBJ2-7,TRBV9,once,ASSLEAGGTEQY
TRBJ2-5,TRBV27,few,ASIDQGQTQY
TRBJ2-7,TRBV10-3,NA,AIKEGGPTTYEQY
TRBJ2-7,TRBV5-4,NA,ASSVGLAEAYEQY
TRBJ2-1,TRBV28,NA,ASITGTSGYNEQF
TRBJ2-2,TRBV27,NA,ASSPSTGQSNGELF
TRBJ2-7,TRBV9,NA,ASSGTGTYEQY
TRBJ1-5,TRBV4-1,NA,ASSQGPGYQPQH
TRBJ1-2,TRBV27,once,ASSLSGHGYT
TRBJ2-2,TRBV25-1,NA,ASTRVPSGAGTGELF
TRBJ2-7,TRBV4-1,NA,ASSSGQGASYEQY
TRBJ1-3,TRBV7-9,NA,ASSMPGQGNTIY
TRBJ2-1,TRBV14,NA,ASSQDLAVLSYNEQF
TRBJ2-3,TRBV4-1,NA,ASSHNREIGGSTDTQY
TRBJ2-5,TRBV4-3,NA,ASSEVEGQKETQY
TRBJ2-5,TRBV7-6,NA,ASSLNTAGGEETQY
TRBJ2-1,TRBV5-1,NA,ASREGGLVVYNEQF
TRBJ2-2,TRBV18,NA,ASSPGTGGTGELF
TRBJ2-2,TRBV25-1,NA,ASSVQVSSVGELF
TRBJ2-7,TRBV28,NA,ASSPLTGGVNEQY
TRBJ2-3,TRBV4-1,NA,ASSPSSGTGADTQY
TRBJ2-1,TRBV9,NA,ASSVGLTNEQF